A single sample is the source of the 15 T cell receptor beta chains below, sequenced in a study of prognosis after radiotherapy for stage I lung cancer. By two-round multiplex PCR, the TCR beta CDR3 was amplified from genomic DNA. Specific primers for each TRBV and TRBJ gene were what first-round PCR used. Each CDR3 protein is one row after TCRdb ran MiXCR on the multiplex PCR reads. Seen here are about 12,000 distinct CDR3 sequences, around 50% observed once, and the top ten hold around a fifth. This sample comprised PBMCs, obtained before or after stereotactic body radiation therapy (not recorded which). The receptors shown here come from a donor aged 50 or older with non-small cell lung cancer.

This clonotype rates as medium-sized (0.01 to 0.1%). The CDR3: CAISGTGANEQYF. As DNA, the CDR3 is TGTGCCATCAGTGGCACAGGGGCAAACGAGCAGTACTTC. The chain recombines TRBV10-3 with TRBJ2-7; 7 positions agree with TRBD1. V lost 4 bases to trimming and J lost 5 bases; unmatched junction nucleotides: 5. Germline CDR1 is ENHRY and CDR2 is SYGVKD. The CDR3 is made up of 13 amino acids.

The chain recombines TRBV4-1 with TRBJ2-3, with TRBD2 matching 7 bases. Germline CDR1 MGHRA, CDR2 YSYEKL. The CDR3 runs to 16 residues. CDR3 loop: CNSSQWGGFGTDTQYF. The CDR3 DNA is TGCAACAGCAGCCAATGGGGGGGATTCGGCACAGATACGCAGTATTTT.

Worth noting for this clonotype: Germline is not matched at one junction end, which may reflect a read error. This chain joins TRBV7-3 and TRBJ2-1; D perhaps matches TRBD2 (6 bases). CDR3 length: 15 residues. The germline CDR1 and CDR2 sequences are SGHTA and FQGTGA. CDR3 coding DNA: TGTGCCAGCAGCCCCCTATCGGGAGTCTACAATGATCAGTTCTTC. As protein: CASSPLSGVYNDQFF. The complete variable domain, with remaining parts taken from reference TRBV7-3 and TRBJ2-1, reads GAGVSQTPSNKVTEKGKYVELRCDPISGHTALYWYRQSLGQGPEFLIYFQGTGAADDSGLPNDRFFAVRPEGSVSTLKIQRTERGDSAVYLCASSPLSGVYNDQFFGPGTRLTVL.

This clonotype was detected once. The chain recombines TRBV5-4 with TRBJ2-7; a weak D match, TRBD2 (5 bases). This CDR3 comprises 14 residues. Germline V gene sequence: CDR1 SGHNT, CDR2 YYREEE (reference sequence). Trimming took 2 bases from V and 5 from J, leaving 14 bases between them. CDR3 region: CASSFGGSPNEQYF. In DNA form, the CDR3 reads TGTGCCAGCAGCTTCGGTGGGAGCCCGAACGAGCAGTACTTC.

This clonotype came up once. This probably arose from a read error, given a far larger clone one base away. This rearrangement joins TRBV6-4 to TRBJ1-6; 10 bases are shared with TRBD1. V shed 7 bases, J shed 7 bases, and the junction held 7 bases outside the gene matches. Germline CDR1 reads MRHNA; CDR2 reads SNTAGT. The CDR3 spans 15 residues. The CDR3 sequence: CASINGQGGNSPLHF. For the CDR3, the DNA is TGTGCCAGCATTAATGGACAGGGGGGAAATTCACCCCTCCACTTT.

With regard to this clonotype: A read error is likely here: a far larger clone is one base away. V and J are TRBV6-4 and TRBJ2-1; possible D gene TRBD1, 5 bases. This CDR3 comprises 15 residues. Germline CDR1 is MRHNA and CDR2 is SNTAGT. Between the trimmed V and J ends, which lost 6 bases and 5 bases, there was a span of 17 bases. CDR3 region: CASSQGVGFNNEQFF. CDR3 sequence (DNA): TGTGCCAGCAGCCAAGGGGTGGGCTTCAACAATGAGCAGTTCTTC.

This clonotype was picked up one time. This could be a read error, since a much larger clone is one nucleotide away. The chain carries TRBV29-1 and TRBJ1-1, with 11 bases aligning to TRBD1. Germline V CDR1 and CDR2: SQVTM, ANQGSEA. V trimming: 8 bases; J trimming: 9 bases; junction bases outside the gene matches: 11. This CDR3 spans 13 amino acids. The CDR3 coding sequence is TGCAGCATCCCTGTGGGACAGGGGGGACAAGCTTTCTTT. The encoded protein is CSIPVGQGGQAFF.

The gene calls are TRBV6-2 or TRBV6-3 and TRBJ2-7, with D perhaps matching TRBD1 (6 bases). Germline lookup yields CDR1 MNHEY and CDR2 SVGEGT. CDR3 length: 14 residues. V was shortened by 7 bases and J by 2 bases, with 15 bases between the two germline ends. The DNA for the CDR3 is TGTGCCAGCAAATGGAGAGGGGGAACCTACGAGCAGTACTTC. Translated: CASKWRGGTYEQYF.

This clonotype is labeled medium-sized. The J gene is TRBJ2-7, the V gene TRBV12-3 or TRBV12-4; TRBD2 agrees at 14 bases. Losses at the gene ends were 5 bases for V and 6 bases for J; bases not matched to a gene: 6. The CDR3 is 15 residues long. The CDR3 bases are TGTGCCAGCAGTGCGAGACTAGCGGGAGGGGGCGAGCAGTACTTC. This sequence encodes CASSARLAGGGEQYF.

This clonotype was counted between two and nine times. V gene TRBV28 combines with J gene TRBJ2-7, with D possibly TRBD2 on 6 matching bases. This CDR3 spans 13 amino acids. Trimming pared 2 bases from V and 8 bases from J, leaving 13 bases between. Germline V gives CDR1 MDHEN, CDR2 SYDVKM. CDR3 loop: CASSLGGVAKQYF. CDR3 sequence (DNA): TGTGCCAGCAGTTTAGGAGGGGTCGCGAAGCAGTACTTC.

By share of the sample, this clonotype is medium-sized. The rearrangement links TRBV6-2 or TRBV6-3 to TRBJ2-7, with D unresolved. The CDR3 covers 14 residues. Germline CDR1 is MNHEY and CDR2 is SVGEGT. V lost 4 bases to trimming and J lost 3 bases, with 13 bases between them. In DNA, the CDR3 is TGTGCCAGCAGTTTAGAATTTACCGGCTACGAGCAGTACTTC. Encoded protein: CASSLEFTGYEQYF.

The CDR3 spells CASSLLFGTYNEQFF. The DNA for the CDR3 is TGTGCCAGCAGTCTTTTATTCGGAACTTACAATGAGCAGTTCTTC. This chain connects TRBV12-3 or TRBV12-4 to TRBJ2-1; D gene uncertain. This CDR3 region has 15 residues. The germline V and J ends were trimmed by 5 bases and 4 bases, with 15 bases remaining between them.

This clonotype has a single count. The rearrangement links TRBV4-2 to TRBJ2-7; 9 nucleotides agree with TRBD1. Germline assignment: CDR1 LGHNA and CDR2 YNFKEQ. The CDR3 spans 16 residues. Germline trimming cut 1 base from V and 6 bases from J; bases unmatched to any gene: 10. The CDR3 loop reads CASSQVLATGGREQYF. CDR3 in DNA: TGTGCCAGCAGCCAAGTGTTGGCGACAGGGGGTCGCGAGCAGTACTTC.

The CDR3 here is CASSPAASGTYEQYF. In DNA, the CDR3 is TGTGCCAGCAGCCCCGCGGCTAGCGGGACGTACGAGCAGTACTTC. The chain joins TRBV7-6 to TRBJ2-7, with 9 bases fitting TRBD2. The ends lost 5 bases at V and 4 bases at J; junction bases unmatched: 9. CDR1 is SGHVS and CDR2 is FNYEAQ in the germline V gene. CDR3 length: 15 amino acids.

The chain recombines TRBV20-1 with TRBJ2-7; D not certain. This CDR3 is built from 14 residues. The V end lost 3 bases, the J end lost 2 bases, and 14 bases lay between the germline ends. CDR1 is DFQATT and CDR2 is SNEGSKA in the germline V gene (reference sequence). CDR3 sequence reads: CSASQPGIPYEQYF. Here the CDR3 DNA reads TGCAGTGCTAGTCAACCGGGTATTCCCTACGAGCAGTACTTC.